Sequencing of this TCR beta chain was carried out in a study of T-cell reconstitution after alpha-beta-depleted transplantation in children. TCRbeta library preparation incorporated unique molecular identifiers. TCRdb reprocessed the PCR reads via MiXCR and lists one record per CDR3 protein. The table includes 700,000 or so distinct CDR3 sequences, around 13% detected once. The CDR3 length is 16 residues. Unmatched junction bases numbered 11, after V lost 6 bases and J lost 5 bases. Germline V gives CDR1 SGHRS, CDR2 YFSETQ. The sample holds a few counts of this clonotype. The J gene is TRBJ2-1, the V gene TRBV5-1; TRBD2 agrees at 10 bases. Here the sequenced sample was PBMCs, taken before TCRalphabeta/CD19-depleted stem cell transplant. This sequence originates from a girl aged 2 to 10 with congenital amegakaryocytic thrombocytopenia, due to receive a stem cell transplant. Here the CDR3 reads CASTVEVAGGHNEQFF. The CDR3 coding sequence is TGCGCCAGCACCGTGGAGGTAGCGGGAGGTCACAATGAGCAGTTCTTC.